The rows below give T cell receptor beta chains drawn from one sample of a study of blood T cell repertoires in COVID-19. Sequencing used immunoSEQ multiplex PCR; TCRdb keeps in-frame clones, though not all of them. The sample has about 120,000 clones, roughly 88% seen once. The sample taken for sequencing was peripheral blood. Receptor source: a woman in her seventies with acute or convalescent COVID-19. Both conserved end residues are part of each CDR3. Fields, in order: V gene, D gene, clone size, J gene, CDR3 protein, CDR3 DNA. A D gene is named only where the DNA matches it firmly. Rows give clone size only sometimes, using once, few, many, or a class for an expanded clone.

>TRBV7-9|.|.|TRBJ1-4
CATQLESGKLFF
TGTGCCACTCAGCTGGAGTCCGGAAAACTGTTTTTT
>TRBV3-1/TRBV3-2|.|.|TRBJ1-2
CASSQEDDRTYGYTF
TGTGCCAGCAGCCAAGAGGACGACAGGACCTATGGCTACACCTTC
>TRBV5-4|.|.|TRBJ1-1
CASSLDSLNTEAFF
TGTGCCAGCAGCTTGGACAGTTTGAACACTGAAGCTTTCTTT
>TRBV11-1|.|.|TRBJ2-3
CASSPQPGTDTQYF
TGTGCCAGCAGCCCACAGCCAGGCACAGATACGCAGTATTTT
>TRBV2|TRBD2|.|TRBJ2-6
CASTLSPRLAGASGANVLTF
TGTGCCAGCACCTTATCACCTAGACTAGCGGGAGCCTCTGGGGCCAACGTCCTGACTTTC
>TRBV28|TRBD2|.|TRBJ2-5
CASSFGRLGREAQETQYF
TGTGCCAGCAGTTTCGGGCGTTTAGGGCGGGAGGCTCAAGAGACCCAGTACTTC
>TRBV5-1|TRBD2|.|TRBJ2-3
CASSLETSGDTQYF
TGCGCCAGCAGCTTGGAGACTAGCGGGGATACGCAGTATTTT
>TRBV12-5|TRBD1|.|TRBJ1-2
CASGLVGQPSDTPYGYTF
TGTGCTAGTGGTTTGGTGGGACAGCCAAGCGACACTCCCTATGGCTACACCTTC
>TRBV4-1|TRBD2|.|TRBJ2-3
CASSVERGGADTQYF
TGCGCCAGCAGCGTAGAGCGGGGGGGGGCAGATACGCAGTATTTT
>TRBV5-5|TRBD1|.|TRBJ2-5
CASSLGQGARSQYF
TGTGCCAGCAGCTTGGGACAGGGGGCGCGTTCCCAGTACTTC
>TRBV28|.|.|TRBJ2-2
CASTTPWGGITGELFF
TGTGCCAGCACCACCCCGTGGGGAGGTATCACCGGGGAGCTGTTTTTT
>TRBV2|TRBD1|.|TRBJ2-7
CASSRDRGREQYF
TGTGCCAGCAGCCGGGACAGGGGTCGCGAGCAGTACTTC
>TRBV5-5|.|.|TRBJ1-4
CASSSQGGNEKLFF
TGTGCCAGCAGCTCACAGGGAGGGAATGAAAAACTGTTTTTT
>TRBV19|TRBD1|.|TRBJ2-4
CASSIGTGPAKNIQYF
TGTGCCAGTAGTATTGGGACAGGGCCCGCCAAAAACATTCAGTACTTC
>TRBV30|TRBD1|.|TRBJ1-5
CAWSLRQGQPQHF
TGTGCCTGGAGTCTGAGACAGGGACAGCCCCAGCATTTT
>TRBV30|TRBD1|few|TRBJ1-5
CAWSLAGGQPQHF
TGTGCCTGGAGTCTCGCAGGGGGACAGCCCCAGCATTTT
>TRBV11-2|TRBD1|.|TRBJ2-3
CASSSTGGPDTQYF
TGTGCCAGCAGCTCGACAGGGGGACCAGATACGCAGTATTTT
>TRBV7-3|TRBD2|.|TRBJ2-2
CASSLAGPNTGELFF
TGTGCCAGCAGTTTAGCGGGGCCGAACACCGGGGAGCTGTTTTTT
>TRBV6-5|.|.|TRBJ2-4
CASTRDNQNIQYF
TGTGCCAGCACTCGGGACAACCAAAACATTCAGTACTTC
>TRBV5-6|TRBD1|.|TRBJ2-5
CASSLGQGALGTQYF
TGTGCCAGCAGCCTGGGACAGGGGGCGTTGGGGACCCAGTACTTC
>TRBV7-3|.|.|TRBJ1-1
CASSFTGSGEAFF
TGTGCCAGCAGCTTCACAGGTTCGGGTGAAGCTTTCTTT
>TRBV2|.|.|TRBJ2-5
CASSYGVQETQYF
TGTGCCAGCAGCTACGGGGTTCAAGAGACCCAGTACTTC
>TRBV25-1|.|.|TRBJ1-3
CASSELGSSGNTIYF
TGTGCCAGCAGTGAGCTCGGTAGCTCTGGAAACACCATATATTTT
>TRBV15|.|.|TRBJ2-3
CATSREGELTDTQYF
TGTGCCACCAGCAGAGAAGGAGAGCTAACAGATACGCAGTATTTT
>TRBV6-5|.|few|TRBJ1-1
CASSKRGFMNTEAFF
TGTGCCAGCTCAAAGAGGGGGTTCATGAACACTGAAGCTTTCTTT
>TRBV11-2|.|.|TRBJ1-4
CASSSLGGGIEKLFF
TGTGCCAGCAGCTCCTTGGGTGGGGGCATAGAAAAACTGTTTTTT
>TRBV7-8|.|.|TRBJ2-6
CASSPVRRFGANVLTF
TGTGCCAGCAGCCCCGTCAGGCGCTTCGGGGCCAACGTCCTGACTTTC
>TRBV5-6|TRBD2|.|TRBJ2-7
CASSLGLAGVERVYEQYF
TGTGCCAGCAGCTTGGGACTAGCGGGAGTTGAGAGAGTATACGAGCAGTACTTC
>TRBV11-3|.|once|TRBJ1-2
CASLVGANYGYTF
TGTGCCAGCTTAGTAGGGGCTAACTATGGCTACACCTTC
>TRBV7-2|TRBD2|.|TRBJ2-7
CASSLQRGSYEQYF
TGTGCCAGCAGCTTGCAGCGGGGCTCCTACGAGCAGTACTTC
>TRBV9|.|.|TRBJ1-6
CASSVQATADNSPLHF
TGTGCCAGCAGCGTACAAGCGACGGCGGATAATTCACCCCTCCACTTT
>TRBV6-5|TRBD2|.|TRBJ2-7
CATTPPSGRVRYF
TGTGCCACCACTCCCCCTAGCGGGAGAGTACGTTACTTC
>TRBV5-8|TRBD1|.|TRBJ2-3
CASSLRTGVWADTQYF
TGTGCCAGCAGCTTGAGGACAGGGGTTTGGGCAGATACGCAGTATTTT
>TRBV30|TRBD2|.|TRBJ2-4
CAWTSGGENIQYF
TGTGCCTGGACGAGCGGGGGCGAAAACATTCAGTACTTC
>TRBV4-1|TRBD2|.|TRBJ2-1
CASSQEGETSLHEQFF
TGCGCCAGCAGCCAAGAGGGGGAGACTAGCTTACATGAGCAGTTCTTC
>TRBV9|TRBD2|once|TRBJ2-1
CASSRELMAGGIEQFF
TGTGCCAGCAGTCGGGAGCTTATGGCGGGAGGGATTGAGCAGTTCTTC
>TRBV6-2/TRBV6-3|.|.|TRBJ1-2
CASSYSPVLGYTF
TGTGCCAGCAGTTACTCGCCGGTTCTCGGCTACACCTTC
>TRBV27|.|.|TRBJ1-3
CASSFGGGPGNTIYF
TGTGCCAGCAGTTTCGGGGGGGGGCCTGGAAACACCATATATTTT